Below, 20 T cell receptor beta chains from the same sample are listed, as sequenced in a study of siplizumab effects on memory and regulatory T cells. This table comes from immunoSEQ multiplex PCR, and its TCRdb copy is limited to in-frame clones, with some not included. This sample has approximately 56,000 clones, with 95% to 98% found just once. Material: naive CD8+ T cells sorted from blood. The receptors shown here come from a human donor in good health.

This chain uses TRBV19 with TRBJ1-2; unclear D gene. The CDR3 consists of 12 residues. Between the trimmed V and J ends, which lost 3 bases and 4 bases, there was a span of 6 bases. From germline, CDR1 is LNHDA and CDR2 SQIVND (reference sequence). CDR3 sequence: CASSMDFYGYTF. CDR3 DNA: TGTGCCAGTAGTATGGACTTCTATGGCTACACCTTC.

The CDR3 DNA reads as TGTGCCAGCAGTGAAGTAGGGGAGCAGTTCTTC. This gives the protein CASSEVGEQFF. The rearrangement uses TRBV2 and TRBJ2-1; D unclear. The CDR3 has 11 residues. The V gene lost 1 base and the J gene lost 10 bases, with 5 bases spanning the gap. Germline loops: CDR1 SNHLY, CDR2 FYNNEI.

This clone was detected once. V and J are TRBV14 and TRBJ2-7; no definite D call. Germline V gene data show CDR1 as SGHDN and CDR2 as FVKESK. This CDR3 comprises 15 residues. The germline V and J ends were trimmed by 4 bases and 2 bases, with 15 bases remaining between them. The CDR3 DNA reads as TGTGCCAGCAGCCCCGGGCCGGCTGTCCCCTACGAGCAGTACTTC. Its translation is CASSPGPAVPYEQYF.

The V and J genes are TRBV20-1 and TRBJ1-1; a weak D match, TRBD1 (5 bases). CDR3 length: 11 amino acids. CDR1 is DFQATT and CDR2 is SNEGSKA in the germline V gene (reference sequence). The germline V and J ends were trimmed by 6 bases and 7 bases, with 12 bases remaining between them. The DNA of the CDR3 is TGCAGTGCGCGGCGGGGGATTGAAGCTTTCTTT. It codes for CSARRGIEAFF.

CDR3: CASSRAPGPYEQYF. The DNA of the CDR3 is TGTGCCAGCAGCCGAGCCCCGGGACCCTACGAGCAGTACTTC. The chain is built from TRBV7-9 and TRBJ2-7, with D tentatively TRBD1 or TRBD2 (5 bases each). The CDR3 runs to 14 residues. Germline CDR1 and CDR2: SEHNR and FQNEAQ (reference sequence). Trimming left V 5 bases short and J 2 bases short, with 13 bases between.

This chain connects TRBV9 to TRBJ2-1; 10 positions agree with TRBD2. The CDR3 extends over 15 amino acids. J gave up 2 bases and V 3 bases, and 2 bases lay outside the gene matches. Germline V lookup: CDR1 SGDLS, CDR2 YYNGEE. The CDR3 is CASSASGSAYNEQFF. CDR3 bases: TGTGCCAGCAGCGCTAGCGGGAGTGCCTACAATGAGCAGTTCTTC. Full variable domain (outside the CDR3, taken from reference TRBV9 and TRBJ2-1): DSGVTQTPKHLITATGQRVTLRCSPRSGDLSVYWYQQSLDQGLQFLIQYYNGEERAKGNILERFSAQQFPDLHSELNLSSLELGDSALYFCASSASGSAYNEQFFGPGTRLTVL.

The V gene is TRBV6-1, the J gene TRBJ2-5; D not certain. The CDR3 runs to 13 residues. The V gene lost 0 bases and the J gene lost 7 bases, with 9 bases spanning the gap. Germline V lookup: CDR1 MNHNS, CDR2 SASEGT. The CDR3 bases are TGTGCCAGCAGTGAAGCCCAGGTGCGGACCCAGTACTTC. Amino acid sequence: CASSEAQVRTQYF.

The V and J genes are TRBV27 and TRBJ2-5, with 11 bases matching TRBD2. The CDR3 loop spans 13 amino acids. In germline, CDR1 is MNHEY, CDR2 SMNVEV (reference sequence). Trimming at V came to 7 bases and at J to 3 bases, leaving 1 base not matched to a gene. In nucleotides, the CDR3 is TGTGCCAGCATGGGACTAGCGGAAGAGACCCAGTACTTC. Translating it yields CASMGLAEETQYF.

On this clone itself: Other DNA sequences in this specimen translate into the identical CDR3. The genes are TRBV5-4 and TRBJ1-4, with 9 positions matching TRBD1. V trimming: 4 bases; J trimming: 8 bases; junction bases outside the gene matches: 9. The CDR3 has 15 amino acids. Germline V gene sequence: CDR1 SGHNT, CDR2 YYREEE (reference sequence). In DNA form, the CDR3 reads TGTGCCAGCAGCCTGTTTGGGACAGGGCTGGAAAAACTGTTTTTT. Its translation is CASSLFGTGLEKLFF.

This clone was detected once. The chain couples TRBV7-9 to TRBJ2-6; no firm D call. Germline V gene lookup returns CDR1 SEHNR and CDR2 FQNEAQ (reference sequence). This CDR3 is 14 amino acids long. V lost 6 bases, J lost 2 bases, and 8 bases lay in between. The CDR3 reads CASRANPGANVLTF. DNA for the CDR3: TGTGCCAGCAGGGCAAATCCTGGGGCCAACGTCCTGACTTTC.

The gene calls are TRBV21-1 and TRBJ2-1; the table calls TRBD2, which could not be checked here. TRBV21-1 is an annotated pseudogene. The CDR3 runs to 18 residues. The CDR3 loop is CASSNPPSGSDHYNEQFF. The CDR3 bases are TGTGCCAGCAGCAACCCACCTAGCGGGAGCGATCACTACAATGAGCAGTTCTTC.

The rearrangement uses TRBV19 and TRBJ1-2; D uncertain. The V gene's germline CDR1 is LNHDA and CDR2 SQIVND (reference sequence). The CDR3 length is 13 residues. Trimming removed 5 bases at V and 3 bases at J, with 10 bases between. The CDR3 sequence is CASSDTEYYGYTF. CDR3 sequence (DNA): TGTGCCAGTAGTGACACAGAGTACTATGGCTACACCTTC.

The chain combines TRBV11-2 with TRBJ1-3; no clear D. Germline loops: CDR1 SGHAT, CDR2 FQNNGV. The ends were cut back, 1 base at V and 0 bases at J, with 7 bases in the middle. The CDR3 is 15 residues long. This CDR3 is CASSLGPTSGNTIYF. The CDR3 DNA sequence: TGTGCCAGCAGCTTAGGACCCACCTCTGGAAACACCATATATTTT.

This chain uses TRBV28 with TRBJ2-5; unclear D gene. Trimming stripped 6 bases from V and 5 bases from J, with 10 bases between. The CDR3 is made up of 12 amino acids. CDR1 and CDR2 from the germline V gene are MDHEN and SYDVKM. This chain's CDR3 is CASSKLQETQYF. The CDR3 nucleotides are TGTGCCAGCAGCAAATTACAGGAGACCCAGTACTTC.

The V gene is TRBV13, the J gene TRBJ2-2; D is ambiguous. Germline-derived CDR1 and CDR2 are PRHDT and FYEKMQ (reference sequence). This CDR3 has 15 residues. Trimming removed 4 bases from V and 2 bases from J, with 11 bases in between. The CDR3 nucleotides are TGTGCCAGCAGCTCGGCCACTCGTAACACCGGGGAGCTGTTTTTT. Translating gives CASSSATRNTGELFF.

This chain joins TRBV4-1 and TRBJ2-1; D not certain. Trimming cost V 4 bases and J 0 bases, with 13 bases left between them. The germline V gene has CDR1 MGHRA and CDR2 YSYEKL. The CDR3 extends over 16 amino acids. The CDR3 DNA sequence: TGCGCCAGCAGCCGTCACTCGGAGAGCTCCTACAATGAGCAGTTCTTC. It yields the protein CASSRHSESSYNEQFF.

This chain uses TRBV11-1 with TRBJ1-1, with TRBD1 as a possible D gene (6 bases). The V end lost 4 bases, the J end lost 1 base, and 7 bases lay between the germline ends. CDR1 and CDR2 from the germline V gene are SGHAT and FQDESV (reference sequence). The CDR3 contains 13 residues. CDR3 residues: CASSWGQNTEAFF. The CDR3 DNA sequence: TGTGCCAGCAGCTGGGGACAGAACACTGAAGCTTTCTTT.

The chain combines TRBV28 with TRBJ1-1, with unresolved D. Germline CDR1 is MDHEN and CDR2 is SYDVKM. The CDR3 extends over 13 amino acids. V lost 2 bases and J 2 bases, leaving 6 bases between the germline ends. CDR3 sequence: CASSLPLNTEAFF. CDR3 nucleotides: TGTGCCAGCAGTTTACCCCTAAACACTGAAGCTTTCTTT. Together with reference TRBV28 and TRBJ1-1, the CDR3 gives the full variable domain: DVKVTQSSRYLVKRTGEKVFLECVQDMDHENMFWYRQDPGLGLRLIYFSYDVKMKEKGDIPEGYSVSREKKERFSLILESASTNQTSMYLCASSLPLNTEAFFGQGTRLTVV.

CDR3 protein: CASSPSTSFNEQFF. The CDR3 coding sequence is TGTGCCAGCAGCCCTTCGACTAGTTTCAATGAGCAGTTCTTC. This chain connects TRBV9 to TRBJ2-1, with a possible D match to TRBD2 (6 bases). CDR3 length: 14 amino acids. Germline CDR1 SGDLS, CDR2 YYNGEE. The V gene lost 4 bases and the J gene lost 6 bases, with 14 bases spanning the gap.

The V gene is TRBV10-2, the J gene TRBJ1-1; D gene uncertain. The CDR3 length is 14 residues. Germline V gives CDR1 WSHSY, CDR2 SAAADI. Trimming removed 0 bases at V and 2 bases at J, with 7 bases between. In nucleotides, the CDR3 is TGCGCCAGCAGTGAGTCGGACGGTAACACTGAAGCTTTCTTT. This sequence encodes CASSESDGNTEAFF.